These 20 T cell receptor beta chains were all obtained from the same sample, sequenced in a study of technical replicates of blood from a few donors. The data were produced by immunoSEQ multiplex PCR, yet TCRdb's version contains in-frame clones alone and is incomplete. The table has some 48,000 clones, 95% to 97% seen once. The specimen was T cells isolated from PBMCs. Receptors originate from a human donor in good health.

The chain joins TRBV5-6 to TRBJ2-5, with D maybe TRBD2 (6 bases). Trimming left V 0 bases short and J 5 bases short, with 14 bases between. The CDR3 length is 15 residues. Germline V gene sequence: CDR1 SGHDT, CDR2 YYEEEE. CDR3 in amino acids: CASSLVTGARETQYF. The CDR3, as DNA: TGTGCCAGCAGCTTGGTTACGGGAGCAAGGGAGACCCAGTACTTC. Variable domain in full (rest from reference TRBV5-6 and TRBJ2-5): DAGVTQSPTHLIKTRGQQVTLRCSPKSGHDTVSWYQQALGQGPQFIFQYYEEEERQRGNFPDRFSGHQFPNYSSELNVNALLLGDSALYLCASSLVTGARETQYFGPGTRLLVL.

This sequence joins TRBV6-5 and TRBJ2-7; D unresolved. Per germline, CDR1 MNHEY and CDR2 SVGAGI. V was clipped by 5 bases and J by 0 bases, with 5 bases between them. This CDR3 is 12 amino acids long. CDR3 sequence (DNA): TGTGCCAGCAGTCAGTCCTCCTACGAGCAGTACTTC. Amino acid sequence: CASSQSSYEQYF.

The chain carries TRBV28 and TRBJ2-7; 8 nucleotides align to TRBD1. Per the germline V gene, CDR1 is MDHEN and CDR2 is SYDVKM. V lost 4 bases, J lost 2 bases, and 10 bases stayed unmatched. The CDR3 is 16 residues long. This CDR3 reads CASSYPTGGLTYEQYF. The CDR3 coding sequence is TGTGCCAGCAGTTACCCCACAGGGGGTCTTACCTACGAGCAGTACTTC.

V is TRBV28 and J is TRBJ2-5, with 8 bases lining up with TRBD1. The V gene's germline CDR1 is MDHEN and CDR2 SYDVKM. The CDR3 contains 14 residues. The V segment lost 5 bases and the J segment 1 base; nucleotides outside the gene matches: 3. Here the CDR3 reads CASSQTGGQETQYF. The CDR3 nucleotides read TGTGCCAGCAGTCAAACAGGGGGCCAAGAGACCCAGTACTTC. The complete variable domain, with remaining parts taken from reference TRBV28 and TRBJ2-5, reads DVKVTQSSRYLVKRTGEKVFLECVQDMDHENMFWYRQDPGLGLRLIYFSYDVKMKEKGDIPEGYSVSREKKERFSLILESASTNQTSMYLCASSQTGGQETQYFGPGTRLLVL.

The rearrangement uses TRBV5-1 and TRBJ1-2; the D gene is possibly TRBD1 (5 bases). V was pared by 0 bases and J by 2 bases, with 14 bases between. Germline CDR1 reads SGHRS; CDR2 reads YFSETQ. This CDR3 is built from 16 residues. The CDR3 reads CASSLAAQGWNYGYTF. CDR3 DNA sequence: TGCGCCAGCAGCTTGGCCGCTCAGGGCTGGAACTATGGCTACACCTTC. The full variable domain, its missing parts supplied by reference TRBV5-1 and TRBJ1-2, is KAGVTQTPRYLIKTRGQQVTLSCSPISGHRSVSWYQQTPGQGLQFLFEYFSETQRNKGNFPGRFSGRQFSNSRSEMNVSTLELGDSALYLCASSLAAQGWNYGYTFGSGTRLTVV.

The CDR3 here is CASQGQAGDTQYF. For the CDR3, the DNA is TGTGCCAGCCAGGGACAGGCGGGAGATACGCAGTATTTT. The gene calls are TRBV5-6 and TRBJ2-3; 8 bases fit TRBD1. Germline CDR1 reads SGHDT; CDR2 reads YYEEEE. The CDR3 length is 13 residues. J gave up 5 bases and V 7 bases, and 6 bases lay outside the gene matches.

The rearrangement uses TRBV15 and TRBJ2-7, with D possibly TRBD1 on 5 matching bases. The germline gives CDR1 LNHNV, CDR2 YYDKDF (reference sequence). CDR3 size: 13 residues. V gave up 0 bases and J gave up 3 bases, with 6 bases separating them. CDR3: CATSRDQGYEQYF. CDR3 DNA: TGTGCCACCAGCAGAGATCAGGGCTACGAGCAGTACTTC.

The J gene is TRBJ2-2, the V gene TRBV6-1, with 7 bases lining up with TRBD1. Trimming took 3 bases from V and 5 from J; bases not matched to a gene: 12. The CDR3 has 17 residues. Germline lookup yields CDR1 MNHNS and CDR2 SASEGT. The CDR3 nucleotides are TGTGCCAGCAGTGATCGTTTATATCAGGGGGTGACCGGGGAGCTGTTTTTT. Translated, it gives CASSDRLYQGVTGELFF.

This chain connects TRBV18 to TRBJ1-2; TRBD1 matches at 7 bases. The J segment lost 6 bases and the V segment lost 2 bases, leaving 9 bases of the junction unmatched. The CDR3 totals 15 residues. Looked up from germline, CDR1 is KGHSH and CDR2 is LQKENI. The CDR3 DNA is TGTGCCAGCTCACCATCACCCAGCAGGGGGGATGGCTACACCTTC. As protein: CASSPSPSRGDGYTF.

The CDR3 coding sequence is TGTGCCAGCACCTCGGTGAATTCTGCCGGGGAGCTGTTTTTT. It codes for CASTSVNSAGELFF. This chain links TRBV6-6 with TRBJ2-2; D is unclear. CDR3 length equals 14 residues. Trimming cost V 7 bases and J 6 bases, with 15 bases left between them. CDR1 is MNHNY and CDR2 is SVGAGI in the germline V gene (reference sequence).

The CDR3: CASSATPSFGTEAFF. The CDR3 coding sequence is TGTGCCAGCAGTGCGACGCCCTCCTTCGGGACTGAAGCTTTCTTT. The rearrangement uses TRBV25-1 and TRBJ1-1, with D uncertain. Germline CDR1 is MGHDK and CDR2 is SYGVNS. Trimming took off 4 bases at V and 5 bases at J, with 17 bases between the two ends. The CDR3 is 15 residues long.

This clone was counted once. The V and J genes are TRBV30 and TRBJ2-7; D is perhaps TRBD2 (5 bases). Germline lookup yields CDR1 GTSNPN and CDR2 SVGIG (reference sequence). V shed 2 bases and J shed 7 bases, with 9 bases lying between them. The CDR3 extends over 11 amino acids. CDR3 DNA: TGTGCCTGGAGTCCGGGAAGGGAGCAGTACTTC. It specifies CAWSPGREQYF.

This chain links TRBV9 with TRBJ2-1; 9 bases are a match to TRBD2. This CDR3 has 15 residues. V was pared by 4 bases and J by 3 bases, with 5 bases of the junction left unmatched. The germline CDR1 and CDR2 sequences are SGDLS and YYNGEE. Here the CDR3 DNA reads TGTGCCAGCAGCCCCCCTAGCGGGAACTACAATGAGCAGTTCTTC. Translated, it gives CASSPPSGNYNEQFF.

V usage is TRBV19 and J usage is TRBJ1-1; D is undetermined. The CDR3 has 13 amino acids. CDR1 is LNHDA and CDR2 is SQIVND in the germline V gene (reference sequence). V lost 3 bases and J 5 bases, leaving 10 bases between the germline ends. The CDR3: CASSMGGLTEAFF. The CDR3 DNA reads TGTGCCAGTAGTATGGGAGGGTTGACTGAAGCTTTCTTT.

This clone occurred once. V is TRBV28 and J is TRBJ2-5; 7 bases align to TRBD2. The V gene end was trimmed by 6 bases and the J gene end by 1 base; junction bases not matched to a gene: 2. CDR1 is MDHEN, CDR2 SYDVKM, per germline. This CDR3 has 13 residues. DNA of the CDR3: TGTGCCAGCAGCGGCGGGAGCCAAGAGACCCAGTACTTC. It codes for CASSGGSQETQYF.

To note about this clone: Other DNA sequences in this sample translate to the same CDR3. The chain uses TRBV18 and TRBJ1-3; D is perhaps TRBD1 (6 bases). Germline V gene sequence: CDR1 KGHSH, CDR2 LQKENI. V was shortened by 3 bases and J by 0 bases, with 6 bases between the two germline ends. The CDR3 extends over 14 amino acids. The CDR3 is CASSPTGSGNTIYF. CDR3 sequence (DNA): TGTGCCAGCTCACCGACAGGCTCTGGAAACACCATATATTTT.

The chain couples TRBV6-1 to TRBJ1-1; TRBD1 aligns across 8 bases. Trimming removed 7 bases from V and 5 bases from J; junction bases left unmatched: 9. The CDR3 has 14 residues. Germline CDR1 and CDR2: MNHNS and SASEGT. CDR3: CASTGQGGYTEAFF. For the CDR3, the DNA is TGTGCCAGCACCGGACAGGGTGGATATACTGAAGCTTTCTTT.

V is TRBV27 and J is TRBJ1-2, with 8 bases lining up with TRBD1. Trimming at V came to 5 bases and at J to 3 bases, leaving 8 bases not matched to a gene. This CDR3 comprises 15 residues. Germline CDR1 is MNHEY and CDR2 is SMNVEV (reference sequence). The CDR3 spells CASSPTGEEYYGYTF. Here the CDR3 DNA reads TGTGCCAGCAGTCCGACAGGGGAAGAGTACTATGGCTACACCTTC.

The chain combines TRBV10-3 with TRBJ1-3, with TRBD1 matching 7 bases. With 6 bases clipped from V and 8 bases from J, the junction kept 7 bases outside the gene matches. Germline V CDR1 and CDR2: ENHRY, SYGVKD. The CDR3 runs to 13 residues. CDR3 DNA: TGTGCCATCAGAGGGGGCGTTGGGGACACCATATATTTT. This encodes CAIRGGVGDTIYF.

This clone was recorded only once. V is TRBV6-5 and J is TRBJ2-7; 9 bases agree with TRBD2. The J segment lost 0 bases and the V segment lost 7 bases, leaving 4 bases of the junction unmatched. This CDR3 is built from 14 residues. In germline, CDR1 is MNHEY, CDR2 SVGAGI. CDR3 bases: TGTGCCAGCACCTATAGCGGGAGCTCCTACGAGCAGTACTTC. Translated: CASTYSGSSYEQYF.